This TCR beta chain was identified in a study of T cell changes during pregnancy in multiple sclerosis. The CDR3 contains 15 residues. V dropped 1 base and J dropped 6; count of bases not matched to a gene: 8. Germline V gives CDR1 SGHKS, CDR2 YYEKEE (reference sequence). Some clones are missing from TCRdb's copy, which holds only in-frame ones; the method was immunoSEQ multiplex PCR. The sample consists of more than 55,000 clones, less than 95% of them appearing once. Here the sequenced sample was CD8+ T cells from peripheral blood mononuclear cells, taken after pregnancy. The source is a female donor with multiple sclerosis, enrolled in a pregnancy study. V and J are TRBV5-5 and TRBJ1-2, with TRBD1 matching 8 bases. This chain's CDR3 is CASSLYAGGGNGYTF. CDR3 bases: TGTGCCAGCAGCTTGTATGCAGGGGGCGGAAATGGCTACACCTTC. Looking up the rest from reference TRBV5-5 and TRBJ1-2 gives the full variable domain: DAGVTQSPTHLIKTRGQQVTLRCSPISGHKSVSWYQQVLGQGPQFIFQYYEKEERGRGNFPDRFSARQFPNYSSELNVNALLLGDSALYLCASSLYAGGGNGYTFGSGTRLTVV.